These 17 T cell receptor beta chains originate from one sample sequenced in a study of blood T cell repertoires in COVID-19. The protocol was immunoSEQ multiplex PCR, while the TCRdb copy is restricted to in-frame clones and leaves out a portion. This sample has roughly 310,000 clones, with about nine tenths found just once. Sequencing was done on a sample of peripheral blood. The receptors here all came from a woman aged 30 to 39 with COVID-19, enrolled during active disease.

CDR3 coding DNA: TGTGCCAGCAGCCCGGGACTAGCGGACAACAATGAGCAGTTCTTC. Its protein is CASSPGLADNNEQFF. This chain uses TRBV7-7 with TRBJ2-1; 11 bases match TRBD2. V gave up 5 bases and J gave up 5 bases; unmatched junction bases: 5. The CDR3 extends over 15 amino acids. CDR1 and CDR2 (germline): SSHAT, FNYEAQ (reference sequence).

The chain employs TRBV4-1 and TRBJ2-2, with TRBD1 as a possible D gene (5 bases). Germline V CDR1 and CDR2: MGHRA, YSYEKL. CDR3 length: 14 amino acids. The V and J ends lost 3 bases and 3 bases respectively, with 8 bases between them. The CDR3 nucleotides read TGCGCCAGCAGCCAGCTCAGGGACACCGGGGAGCTGTTTTTT. As protein: CASSQLRDTGELFF.

This clone was detected once. V gene TRBV5-6 combines with J gene TRBJ2-2; D might be TRBD2 (5 bases). CDR1 is SGHDT, CDR2 YYEEEE, per germline. The CDR3 sequence is 14 residues long. Trimming removed 4 bases from V and 3 bases from J, with 10 bases in between. The CDR3 DNA reads TGTGCCAGCAGCCCTGGAGGACACACCGGGGAGCTGTTTTTT. Translated, it gives CASSPGGHTGELFF.

V gene TRBV3-1 (or the pseudogene TRBV3-2) combines with J gene TRBJ1-2; 8 bases are shared with TRBD1. Germline V lookup: CDR1 LGHDT, CDR2 YNNKEL (reference sequence). With V trimmed by 1 base and J by 6 bases, 4 bases remained unmatched. CDR3 length: 14 amino acids. The CDR3 loop reads CASSQVQGEHGYTF. DNA of the CDR3: TGTGCCAGCAGCCAAGTACAGGGGGAACATGGCTACACCTTC.

This clone was counted only a few times. The chain carries TRBV18 and TRBJ1-1; TRBD1 is a possible D gene (6 bases). CDR1 is KGHSH, CDR2 LQKENI, per germline. This CDR3 spans 15 amino acids. V lost 3 bases and J lost 0, with 11 bases in between. The CDR3 sequence is CASSPSGQMNTEAFF. The DNA for the CDR3 is TGTGCCAGCTCACCTTCAGGACAGATGAACACTGAAGCTTTCTTT.

This clone was seen once. V and J are TRBV6-4 and TRBJ2-1; 10 nucleotides line up with TRBD2. The CDR3 extends over 15 amino acids. The V segment lost 1 base and the J segment 9 bases; nucleotides outside the gene matches: 6. The germline gives CDR1 MRHNA, CDR2 SNTAGT. As DNA, the CDR3 is TGTGCCAGCAGTGACTTACTAGCGGGGACCAGTGAGCAGTTCTTC. This codes for CASSDLLAGTSEQFF.

J is TRBJ1-2 and V is TRBV28, with 8 bases fitting TRBD1. Per germline, CDR1 MDHEN and CDR2 SYDVKM. With V trimmed by 5 bases and J by 5 bases, 10 bases remained unmatched. CDR3 length equals 15 residues. CDR3: CASSPTGVREYGYTF. Written as DNA, the CDR3 is TGTGCCAGCAGTCCGACAGGGGTCAGGGAGTATGGCTACACCTTC.

The chain is built from TRBV5-8 and TRBJ2-5; a possible D gene is TRBD1 (7 bases). The CDR3 runs 13 residues. Per germline, CDR1 SGHTS and CDR2 YDEGEE. V was cut by 6 bases and J by 5 bases, with 14 bases left in between. The CDR3 nucleotides read TGTGCCAGCAACCGGGACAGCGGGGAGACCCAGTACTTC. Protein sequence: CASNRDSGETQYF.

The chain uses TRBV6-6 and TRBJ2-7; 8 nucleotides agree with TRBD1. Germline values: CDR1 MNHNY, CDR2 SVGAGI (reference sequence). The V segment lost 5 bases and the J segment 2 bases; nucleotides outside the gene matches: 8. The CDR3 loop spans 15 amino acids. DNA for the CDR3: TGTGCCAGCAGTGGGACAGGCCGATTGCCCTACGAGCAGTACTTC. It is translated as CASSGTGRLPYEQYF.

CDR3 in amino acids: CATSRELGQGRGAQYF. CDR3 DNA sequence: TGTGCCACCAGCAGAGAATTGGGACAGGGTCGAGGGGCCCAGTACTTC. The chain is built from TRBV15 and TRBJ2-5; 9 bases line up with TRBD1. The CDR3 covers 16 residues. CDR1 and CDR2 (germline): LNHNV, YYDKDF (reference sequence). Unmatched junction bases numbered 11, after V lost 0 bases and J lost 9 bases.

The chain couples TRBV3-1 (or the pseudogene TRBV3-2) to TRBJ2-7; D uncertain. The CDR3 covers 12 residues. Trimming removed 2 bases from V and 3 bases from J, with 5 bases in between. CDR1 is LGHDT, CDR2 YNNKEL, per germline (reference sequence). The CDR3 DNA is TGTGCCAGCAGCCAACAGGTCTACGAGCAGTACTTC. Translated, it gives CASSQQVYEQYF.

The chain combines TRBV7-9 with TRBJ1-2, with D uncertain. Germline CDR1 reads SEHNR; CDR2 reads FQNEAQ (reference sequence). The CDR3 contains 12 residues. V was trimmed by 2 bases and J by 6 bases, leaving 7 bases between them. CDR3 amino acids: CASSLPTDGYTF. In DNA, the CDR3 is TGTGCCAGCAGCTTACCCACTGATGGCTACACCTTC.

V gene TRBV4-1 combines with J gene TRBJ1-1; D is possibly TRBD1 (6 bases). The germline CDR1 and CDR2 sequences are MGHRA and YSYEKL. V shed 4 bases and J shed 5 bases, with 20 bases lying between them. There are 16 residues in the CDR3. CDR3 amino acids: CASSLNRGGQGTEAFF. The CDR3 DNA sequence: TGCGCCAGCAGCCTTAATCGGGGGGGCCAAGGGACTGAAGCTTTCTTT.

This chain's CDR3 is CASSSSGGAGEAFF. The CDR3 DNA sequence: TGCGCCAGCAGCTCCTCAGGGGGCGCGGGTGAAGCTTTCTTT. The gene calls are TRBV5-1 and TRBJ1-1, with 8 bases aligning to TRBD1. The CDR3 has 14 amino acids. V trimming: 3 bases; J trimming: 7 bases; junction bases outside the gene matches: 8. Germline V gene lookup returns CDR1 SGHRS and CDR2 YFSETQ.

This chain links TRBV27 with TRBJ2-2, with D possibly matching TRBD2 (5 bases). V gave up 7 bases and J gave up 5 bases, with 17 bases separating them. Germline V gene lookup returns CDR1 MNHEY and CDR2 SMNVEV (reference sequence). The CDR3 is 15 amino acids. The CDR3 reads CASKYVGRETGELFF. As DNA, the CDR3 is TGTGCCAGCAAATATGTGGGAAGGGAGACCGGGGAGCTGTTTTTT.

The chain combines TRBV18 with TRBJ2-3; a weak D match, TRBD2 (6 bases). Germline lookup yields CDR1 KGHSH and CDR2 LQKENI. The ends were cut back, 2 bases at V and 1 base at J, with 10 bases in the middle. The CDR3 sequence is 15 residues long. The CDR3 sequence is CASSPGVAGTDTQYF. CDR3 in DNA: TGTGCCAGCTCACCAGGCGTAGCGGGCACAGATACGCAGTATTTT.

This clone was observed once. The rearrangement uses TRBV2 and TRBJ1-1; D perhaps matches TRBD1 (6 bases). The germline gives CDR1 SNHLY, CDR2 FYNNEI. The V end was cut by 0 bases, the J end by 0 bases, with 17 bases between. CDR3 length: 18 residues. The chain's CDR3 is CASSEAGIGGVVNTEAFF. CDR3 bases: TGTGCCAGCAGTGAAGCGGGGATTGGGGGCGTCGTGAACACTGAAGCTTTCTTT.